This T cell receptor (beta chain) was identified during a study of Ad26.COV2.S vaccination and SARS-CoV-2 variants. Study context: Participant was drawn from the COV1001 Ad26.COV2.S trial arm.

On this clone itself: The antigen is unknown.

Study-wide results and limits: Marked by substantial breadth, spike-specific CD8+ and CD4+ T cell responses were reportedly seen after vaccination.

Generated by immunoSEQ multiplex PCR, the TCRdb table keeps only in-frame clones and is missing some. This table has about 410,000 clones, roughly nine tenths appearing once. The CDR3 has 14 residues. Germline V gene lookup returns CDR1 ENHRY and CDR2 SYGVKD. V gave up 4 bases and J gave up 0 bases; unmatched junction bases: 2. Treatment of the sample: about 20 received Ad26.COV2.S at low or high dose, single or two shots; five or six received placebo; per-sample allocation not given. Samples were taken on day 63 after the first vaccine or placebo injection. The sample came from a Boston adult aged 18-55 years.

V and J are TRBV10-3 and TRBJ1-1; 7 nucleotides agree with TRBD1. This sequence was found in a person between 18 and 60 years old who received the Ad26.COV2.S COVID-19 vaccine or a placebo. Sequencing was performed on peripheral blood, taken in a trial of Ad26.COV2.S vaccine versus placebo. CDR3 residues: CAISVTGVNTEAFF. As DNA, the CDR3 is TGTGCCATCAGTGTAACAGGGGTGAACACTGAAGCTTTCTTT.